The present entry profiles one T cell receptor beta chain with its context. The data originate from a study of blood T cell repertoires in COVID-19. Study as a whole: From the United States, Italy and Spain came samples of acute and convalescent COVID-19. Sources were T cells, B-cell-depleted T cells, or PBMCs; the material itself was cDNA or gDNA.

Trimming took 4 bases from V and 4 from J; bases not matched to a gene: 10. The CDR3 consists of 15 residues. Germline V CDR1 and CDR2: SGHRS, YFSETQ. Per the study methods: Estimated nucleated cell counts came from reference gene primer amplification. Clones were sequenced by immunoSEQ multiplex PCR, and TCRdb holds only the in-frame ones, with some missing. The V and J calls and clone size come from that table; D and trimming were worked out from the DNA. The sample records some 13,000 clones, around nine tenths being singletons. The sequenced sample consisted of peripheral blood. The sequence came from a woman aged 70 to 79 with active COVID-19. This chain uses TRBV5-1 with TRBJ1-2; TRBD1 matches 7 bases. CDR3 loop: CASSPEQGFGYGYTF. The CDR3 DNA reads TGCGCCAGCAGCCCCGAACAGGGGTTCGGCTATGGCTACACCTTC.